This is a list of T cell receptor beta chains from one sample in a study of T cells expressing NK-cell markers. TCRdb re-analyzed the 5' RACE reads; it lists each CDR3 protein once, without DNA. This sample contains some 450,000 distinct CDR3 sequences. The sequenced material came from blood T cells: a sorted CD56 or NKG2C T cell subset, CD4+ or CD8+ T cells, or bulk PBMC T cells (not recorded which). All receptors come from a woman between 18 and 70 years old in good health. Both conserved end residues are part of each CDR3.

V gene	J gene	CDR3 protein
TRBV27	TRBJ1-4	CASSSGGNEKLFF
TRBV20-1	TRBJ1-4	CSAQGLGEKLFF
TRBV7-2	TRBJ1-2	CASSNEGNYGYTF
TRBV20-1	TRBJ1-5	CSTSQGTQQPQHF
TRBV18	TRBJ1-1	CASSPNFGTEAFF
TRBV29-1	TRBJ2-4	CSVGDGVVQYF
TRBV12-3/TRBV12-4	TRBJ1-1	CASSREVGYTEAFF
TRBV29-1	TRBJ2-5	CSVESPNLQETQYF
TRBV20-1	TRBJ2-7	CSALSGMGFYEQYF
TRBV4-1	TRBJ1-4	CASSQDGWKLFF
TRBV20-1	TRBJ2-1	CSAGLADSSYNEQFF
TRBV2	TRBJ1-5	CASSRQGFDQPQHF
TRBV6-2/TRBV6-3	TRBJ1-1	CASTSDPNTEAFF
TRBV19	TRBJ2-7	CASSRHSTAAYEQYF
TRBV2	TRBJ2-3	CASKGGGGTTDTQYF
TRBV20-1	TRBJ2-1	CSAAGGRNEQFF
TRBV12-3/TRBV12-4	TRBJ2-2	CASTKTSAKNTGELFF
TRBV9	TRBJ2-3	CASSVSGRDSDTQYF
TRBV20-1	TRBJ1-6	CSARRGRMGNSPLHF
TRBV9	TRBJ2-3	CASSVEGTWGGDTQYF
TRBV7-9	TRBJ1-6	CASSLEGTENSPLHF
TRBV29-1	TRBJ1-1	CSVAGRRDTEAFF
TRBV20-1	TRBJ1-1	CSARRTGPLSPNTEAFF
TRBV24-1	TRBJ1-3	CATSGQAKISGNTIYF
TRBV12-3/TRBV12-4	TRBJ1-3	CASSFLSSGNTIYF
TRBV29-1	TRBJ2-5	CSVGRALGESQYF
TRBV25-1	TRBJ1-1	CASSTPTEAFF